Listed below are T cell receptor beta chains from one sample, sequenced in a study of blood T cell repertoires in COVID-19. Assay used: immunoSEQ multiplex PCR; TCRdb lists only in-frame clones, some missing. The table records around 380,000 clones, more than 65% of them present only once. Sequencing was carried out using peripheral blood. The receptors originated from a human donor with acute or convalescent COVID-19. The donor label of this sample is uncertain. Each CDR3 is given with its conserved first and last residue. Fields, in order: V gene, D gene, J gene, clone size, CDR3 protein, CDR3 DNA. The D gene is left open where the match is weak. Not every row has a clone size; where given, it reads once, few, many or a size class.

v_call: TRBV11-2; d_call: -; j_call: TRBJ2-1; clone_size: -; cdr3_aa: CASSIVQGSYNEQFF; cdr3_nt: TGTGCCAGCAGCATAGTACAGGGCTCCTACAATGAGCAGTTCTTC
v_call: TRBV28; d_call: -; j_call: TRBJ1-3; clone_size: -; cdr3_aa: CASSSLGRLGGNTIYF; cdr3_nt: TGTGCCAGCAGTTCATTGGGGAGGTTGGGTGGAAACACCATATATTTT
v_call: TRBV20-1; d_call: -; j_call: TRBJ1-4; clone_size: -; cdr3_aa: CSASEGRGWDEKLFF; cdr3_nt: TGCAGTGCTAGTGAGGGGAGAGGATGGGATGAAAAACTGTTTTTT
v_call: TRBV5-8; d_call: TRBD1; j_call: TRBJ2-3; clone_size: -; cdr3_aa: CASSLTGTAGITDTQYF; cdr3_nt: TGTGCCAGCAGCTTGACCGGGACAGCCGGGATCACAGATACGCAGTATTTT
v_call: TRBV18; d_call: TRBD1; j_call: TRBJ1-1; clone_size: -; cdr3_aa: CASSPGDRTNTEAFF; cdr3_nt: TGTGCCAGCTCACCCGGGGACAGGACGAACACTGAAGCTTTCTTT
v_call: TRBV5-1; d_call: TRBD1; j_call: TRBJ1-4; clone_size: -; cdr3_aa: CASSPGQGVTNEKLFF; cdr3_nt: TGCGCCAGCAGCCCCGGACAGGGGGTAACAAATGAAAAACTGTTTTTT
v_call: TRBV6-5; d_call: -; j_call: TRBJ2-5; clone_size: -; cdr3_aa: CASSRSSGEGETQYF; cdr3_nt: TGTGCCAGCAGTAGAAGTTCGGGAGAGGGAGAGACCCAGTACTTC
v_call: TRBV6-1; d_call: -; j_call: TRBJ1-1; clone_size: -; cdr3_aa: CASSEASSRGTEAFF; cdr3_nt: TGTGCCAGCAGTGAAGCGTCTTCCCGGGGCACTGAAGCTTTCTTT
v_call: TRBV10-3; d_call: TRBD1; j_call: TRBJ1-1; clone_size: -; cdr3_aa: CAISRQGAGTEAFF; cdr3_nt: TGTGCCATCAGTCGACAGGGGGCCGGGACTGAAGCTTTCTTT
v_call: TRBV9; d_call: TRBD2; j_call: TRBJ2-1; clone_size: -; cdr3_aa: CASSVVAGGNNEQFF; cdr3_nt: TGTGCCAGCAGCGTAGTTGCGGGAGGTAACAATGAGCAGTTCTTC
v_call: TRBV30; d_call: TRBD1; j_call: TRBJ1-5; clone_size: once; cdr3_aa: CAWGTAQGQPQHF; cdr3_nt: TGTGCCTGGGGGACAGCGCAGGGTCAGCCCCAGCATTTT
v_call: TRBV7-2; d_call: -; j_call: TRBJ1-5; clone_size: few; cdr3_aa: CASSLSGGASNQPQHF; cdr3_nt: TGTGCCAGCAGCCTAAGTGGGGGGGCAAGCAATCAGCCCCAGCATTTT
v_call: TRBV5-6; d_call: -; j_call: TRBJ1-1; clone_size: few; cdr3_aa: CASNSRNRVSTEAFF; cdr3_nt: TGTGCCAGCAACTCCCGAAACAGGGTGAGCACTGAAGCTTTCTTT
v_call: TRBV12-3/TRBV12-4; d_call: TRBD2; j_call: TRBJ2-7; clone_size: -; cdr3_aa: CASSFEGLAEYF; cdr3_nt: TGTGCCAGCAGTTTCGAAGGACTAGCGGAGTACTTC
v_call: TRBV12-3/TRBV12-4; d_call: -; j_call: TRBJ1-2; clone_size: -; cdr3_aa: CASSSTYYGYTF; cdr3_nt: TGTGCCAGCAGCTCGACTTACTATGGCTACACCTTC
v_call: TRBV18; d_call: -; j_call: TRBJ1-1; clone_size: -; cdr3_aa: CASSISVGDTEAFF; cdr3_nt: TGTGCCAGCTCCATCAGCGTAGGGGACACTGAAGCTTTCTTT
v_call: TRBV11-2; d_call: TRBD2; j_call: TRBJ2-2; clone_size: -; cdr3_aa: CASSLQSGAGELFF; cdr3_nt: TGTGCCAGCAGCCTCCAGAGCGGGGCCGGGGAGCTGTTTTTT
v_call: TRBV5-1; d_call: -; j_call: TRBJ1-1; clone_size: -; cdr3_aa: CASSLVANTEAFF; cdr3_nt: TGCGCCAGCAGCTTGGTGGCTAACACTGAAGCTTTCTTT
v_call: TRBV5-1; d_call: TRBD1; j_call: TRBJ1-4; clone_size: -; cdr3_aa: CASSSGTGLNEKLFF; cdr3_nt: TGCGCCAGCAGCTCGGGGACAGGGCTAAATGAAAAACTGTTTTTT
v_call: TRBV6-5; d_call: TRBD1; j_call: TRBJ1-5; clone_size: -; cdr3_aa: CASRAGTGRQPQHF; cdr3_nt: TGTGCCAGCAGAGCCGGGACAGGGAGGCAGCCCCAGCATTTT
v_call: TRBV19; d_call: -; j_call: TRBJ1-1; clone_size: few; cdr3_aa: CASIHTGTLKTEAFF; cdr3_nt: TGTGCCAGTATCCATACAGGGACCCTGAAGACTGAAGCTTTCTTT
v_call: TRBV29-1; d_call: -; j_call: TRBJ1-5; clone_size: -; cdr3_aa: CSVAGAAGQPQHF; cdr3_nt: TGCAGCGTTGCAGGGGCGGCGGGTCAGCCCCAGCATTTT
v_call: TRBV6-5; d_call: -; j_call: TRBJ2-7; clone_size: -; cdr3_aa: CASSPDKASYEQYF; cdr3_nt: TGTGCCAGCAGTCCCGACAAAGCCTCCTACGAGCAGTACTTC
v_call: TRBV5-5; d_call: -; j_call: TRBJ2-5; clone_size: once; cdr3_aa: CASSLGLPQETQYF; cdr3_nt: TGTGCCAGCAGCTTGGGACTGCCCCAAGAGACCCAGTACTTC
v_call: TRBV16; d_call: TRBD1; j_call: TRBJ2-7; clone_size: many; cdr3_aa: CASSPKGQGDSEQYF; cdr3_nt: TGTGCCAGCAGCCCAAAGGGACAGGGGGATTCCGAGCAGTACTTC
v_call: TRBV10-1; d_call: -; j_call: TRBJ1-6; clone_size: -; cdr3_aa: CASKGGGVNSPLHF; cdr3_nt: TGCGCCAGCAAGGGCGGGGGTGTAAATTCACCCCTCCACTTT
v_call: TRBV12-3/TRBV12-4; d_call: -; j_call: TRBJ2-3; clone_size: -; cdr3_aa: CASRASTDTQYF; cdr3_nt: TGTGCCAGCAGAGCGAGCACAGATACGCAGTATTTT